Listed below are T cell receptor beta chains from one sample, sequenced in a study of cytomegalovirus exposure and HLA in healthy donors. Produced via immunoSEQ multiplex PCR; TCRdb's table is partial and in-frame only. The sample has some 130,000 clones; roughly 80% are singletons. The sample comprised PBMCs. The receptors stem from a female donor in good health and CMV-seronegative. Each CDR3 is given with its conserved first and last residue. A D gene is named only where the DNA matches it firmly. The size of a clone is reported for some rows only, either as once, few or many, or as a class for expanded clones.

TRBV11-2,TRBJ1-4,-,once,CASSHRTAATNEKLFF,TGTGCCAGCAGCCACCGGACAGCCGCAACTAATGAAAAACTGTTTTTT
TRBV15,TRBJ2-1,TRBD2,-,CATSRGPGTSGSSYNEQFF,TGTGCCACCAGCAGGGGTCCCGGGACTAGCGGGAGCTCCTACAATGAGCAGTTCTTC
TRBV28,TRBJ1-5,-,once,CASSIQHYSNQPQHF,TGTGCCAGCAGTATCCAACACTATAGCAATCAGCCCCAGCATTTT
TRBV5-6,TRBJ1-1,-,-,CASTFRGLRSTEAFF,TGTGCCAGCACCTTCCGCGGACTTAGAAGCACTGAAGCTTTCTTT
TRBV10-3,TRBJ1-5,-,-,CAITAGVDQPQHF,TGTGCCATCACGGCAGGGGTCGATCAGCCCCAGCATTTT
TRBV6-1,TRBJ1-4,-,-,CASIGSGEKLFF,TGTGCCAGCATCGGGTCGGGGGAAAAACTGTTTTTT
TRBV27,TRBJ2-7,TRBD2,-,CASSASGSNEQYF,TGTGCCAGCAGTGCTAGCGGGAGCAACGAGCAGTACTTC
TRBV19,TRBJ1-2,-,-,CASSIYTRADDYTF,TGTGCCAGTAGTATATATACCCGAGCCGATGACTACACCTTC
TRBV11-2,TRBJ2-6,TRBD2,-,CASSLGPRGGPGANVLTF,TGTGCCAGCAGCTTAGGCCCCCGGGGAGGGCCAGGGGCCAACGTCCTGACTTTC
TRBV7-2,TRBJ2-3,TRBD2,-,CASSSSSGVSTDTQYF,TGTGCCAGCAGCTCGTCTAGCGGAGTTAGCACAGATACGCAGTATTTT
TRBV11-2,TRBJ1-2,-,few,CASSDRGSPNYGYTF,TGTGCCAGCAGCGACCGAGGGTCCCCTAACTATGGCTACACCTTC
TRBV5-4,TRBJ2-7,-,-,CASSRGLITYEQYF,TGTGCCAGCAGCAGGGGACTCATTACCTACGAGCAGTACTTC
TRBV29-1,TRBJ2-4,TRBD1,-,CSVETGTGSAKNIQYF,TGCAGCGTTGAAACCGGGACAGGGAGTGCCAAAAACATTCAGTACTTC
TRBV4-2,TRBJ1-2,-,-,CASSQPFLDTLNTF,TGTGCCAGCAGCCAACCCTTTCTTGACACCTTAAACACCTTC
TRBV19,TRBJ1-2,-,-,CASSHRGINYGYTF,TGTGCCAGTAGCCATCGGGGGATCAACTATGGCTACACCTTC
TRBV11-1,TRBJ2-1,TRBD1,-,CASSLQGQGAGEQFF,TGTGCCAGCAGCCTTCAGGGACAGGGGGCGGGTGAGCAGTTCTTC
TRBV4-3,TRBJ2-1,TRBD2,-,CASSRMGTSYEQFF,TGCGCCAGCAGCCGTATGGGGACTAGCTATGAGCAGTTCTTC
TRBV19,TRBJ1-2,TRBD1,-,CASSTGQFYGYTF,TGTGCCAGTAGTACGGGACAGTTCTATGGCTACACCTTC
TRBV27,TRBJ2-1,-,-,CASSLSSAGNKQFF,TGTGCCAGCAGTTTATCCTCCGCGGGGAATAAGCAGTTCTTC
TRBV27,TRBJ2-1,-,-,CASSLGSSYNEQFF,TGTGCCAGCAGTTTGGGGAGCTCCTACAATGAGCAGTTCTTC
TRBV9,TRBJ2-7,TRBD1,-,CASSVGQGAYYEQYF,TGTGCCAGCAGCGTAGGACAGGGGGCATACTACGAGCAGTACTTC
TRBV7-9,TRBJ2-5,TRBD2,-,CASNWGLAGGQETQYF,TGTGCCAGCAACTGGGGTCTAGCGGGAGGGCAAGAGACCCAGTACTTC
TRBV5-4,TRBJ2-1,-,once,CASSANRVGLDNEQFF,TGTGCCAGCAGCGCCAACAGGGTTGGGCTAGACAATGAGCAGTTCTTC
TRBV7-9,TRBJ1-3,-,-,CASSLLSSGNTIYF,TGTGCCAGCAGCTTACTGTCCTCTGGAAACACCATATATTTT
TRBV5-1,TRBJ2-7,-,-,CASSLEGQDYEQYF,TGCGCCAGCAGCTTGGAGGGACAAGACTACGAGCAGTACTTC
TRBV29-1,TRBJ2-5,-,-,CSVVQGRGETQYF,TGCAGCGTTGTTCAGGGAAGAGGAGAGACCCAGTACTTC
TRBV5-5,TRBJ1-4,TRBD1,-,CASSLLTGGNEKLFF,TGTGCCAGCAGCTTGTTGACAGGGGGTAATGAAAAACTGTTTTTT
TRBV21-1,TRBJ2-1,-,-,CASSFQGATSGRSGDEQFF,TGTGCCAGCAGCTTCCAAGGGGCTACTAGCGGGAGGTCTGGCGATGAGCAGTTCTTC
TRBV5-1,TRBJ2-3,TRBD2,-,CASSLLAGSTDTQYF,TGCGCCAGCAGCTTGCTAGCGGGAAGCACAGATACGCAGTATTTT
TRBV7-2,TRBJ2-5,-,-,CASSLGGRETQYF,TGTGCCAGCAGCTTAGGGGGGCGAGAGACCCAGTACTTC
TRBV15,TRBJ1-6,TRBD1,-,CATSDRGSYNSPLHF,TGTGCCACCAGTGACAGGGGGTCCTATAATTCACCCCTCCACTTT
TRBV28,TRBJ2-7,-,few,CASSNLEGASYEQYF,TGTGCCAGCAGCAACTTGGAGGGGGCCTCCTACGAGCAGTACTTC
TRBV4-1,TRBJ1-5,-,few,CASSQGTAYSNQPQHF,TGCGCCAGCAGCCAAGGGACAGCCTATAGCAATCAGCCCCAGCATTTT
TRBV28,TRBJ2-5,-,-,CASSLPRAETQYF,TGTGCCAGCAGTTTGCCCAGGGCAGAGACCCAGTACTTC
TRBV7-6,TRBJ2-5,-,-,CASSFGTAETQYF,TGTGCCAGCAGCTTTGGGACTGCAGAGACCCAGTACTTC
TRBV5-1,TRBJ2-5,-,once,CASSLVVEETQYF,TGCGCCAGCAGCTTGGTAGTTGAGGAGACCCAGTACTTC
TRBV7-9,TRBJ2-7,TRBD2,-,CASSLYSGRAAEQYF,TGTGCCAGCAGCTTATACAGCGGGAGGGCCGCCGAGCAGTACTTC
TRBV29-1,TRBJ2-7,-,-,CSADDRNSYEQYF,TGCAGCGCGGATGACAGAAACTCCTACGAGCAGTACTTC
TRBV5-1,TRBJ1-2,TRBD1,-,CASSPGQGETHGYTF,TGCGCCAGCAGCCCGGGACAGGGGGAGACCCATGGCTACACCTTC
TRBV7-2,TRBJ2-7,-,-,CASSSETGRGKQYF,TGTGCCAGCAGCTCGGAGACAGGGCGGGGCAAGCAGTACTTC
TRBV10-2,TRBJ2-7,TRBD2,-,CASSPGLAEEQYF,TGCGCCAGCAGCCCCGGACTAGCGGAGGAGCAGTACTTC
TRBV7-3,TRBJ2-1,-,few,CASSEDTYNEQFF,TGTGCCAGCAGCGAGGACACCTACAATGAGCAGTTCTTC
TRBV19,TRBJ1-5,TRBD1,-,CASTVDRRGNQPQHF,TGTGCCAGTACCGTGGACAGGCGCGGCAATCAGCCCCAGCATTTT
TRBV5-4,TRBJ2-5,TRBD2,-,CASSFPSGRDQETQYF,TGTGCCAGCAGCTTTCCTAGCGGGAGGGACCAAGAGACCCAGTACTTC